This T cell receptor beta chain was documented in a study of blood T cell repertoires in COVID-19. Study context: There were acute and convalescent COVID-19 samples, and they came from the United States, Italy and Spain.

Deletions cut 4 bases from V and 4 bases from J, with 14 bases between. The germline CDR1 and CDR2 sequences are MGHRA and YSYEKL. The CDR3 length is 15 residues. The protocol was immunoSEQ multiplex PCR, while the TCRdb copy is restricted to in-frame clones and leaves out a portion. The sample has about 250,000 clones, about 88% seen once; the top ten hold under 7%. This rearrangement joins TRBV4-1 to TRBJ1-3; no definite D call. This TCR was sampled from a woman aged 45-65 years who had been exposed to COVID-19. Sequencing was done on a sample of PBMCs or T cells enriched from blood (not recorded which). The CDR3 nucleotides are TGCGCCAGCAGCCGAGGACTCGGGGAAGGAAACACCATATATTTT. As protein: CASSRGLGEGNTIYF.